This TCR beta chain was recovered during a study of technical replicates of blood from a handful of donors. Using immunoSEQ multiplex PCR, the repertoire was profiled, and TCRdb retains in-frame clones only, with some absent. The sample yields approximately 76,000 clones, 90% to 95% seen once. This CDR3 contains 14 residues. Germline CDR1 and CDR2: SGDLS and YYNGEE. V lost 0 bases and J lost 4, with 10 bases in between. The source material was T cells isolated from PBMCs. The source is a human donor in good health. The rearrangement joins TRBV9 to TRBJ1-1; a weak D match, TRBD1 (5 bases). For the CDR3, the DNA is TGTGCCAGCAGCGTAGAAGGGGCCGGCACTGAAGCTTTCTTT. Encoded protein: CASSVEGAGTEAFF.